These 25 T cell receptor beta chains were all obtained from the same sample, sequenced in a study of shared clonotypes between healthy human individuals. Repertoires were generated with immunoSEQ multiplex PCR, while TCRdb's copy carries only in-frame clones and drops some. The sample shows approximately 1.1 million clones, about 84% of them seen only once. Sequenced material: memory CD4+ T cells from PBMCs. Described subset: CD45RA-negative fraction. These TCRs come from a man younger than 35 in good health. Some clones in this sample may be carry-over from other donors' samples.

The chain employs TRBV11-1 and TRBJ2-7; TRBD1 aligns across 11 bases. The CDR3 length is 16 residues. The germline V gene encodes CDR1 SGHAT and CDR2 FQDESV (reference sequence). V gave up 3 bases and J gave up 1 base; unmatched junction bases: 5. DNA of the CDR3: TGTGCCAGCAGCTTTGGGGACAGGGGGACTTCCTACGAGCAGTACTTC. Its translation is CASSFGDRGTSYEQYF.

V gene TRBV18 combines with J gene TRBJ1-5; D call uncertain. The CDR3 spans 15 residues. Trimming stripped 3 bases from V and 1 base from J, with 10 bases between. Germline V gene sequence: CDR1 KGHSH, CDR2 LQKENI. For the CDR3, the DNA is TGTGCCAGCTCACCGGACGGAATAAGCAATCAGCCCCAGCATTTT. Protein sequence: CASSPDGISNQPQHF.

This clone was counted once. Other DNA sequences in this sample translate to the same CDR3. The chain combines TRBV28 with TRBJ2-7, with D perhaps TRBD1 or TRBD2 (5 bases each). Trimming took 6 bases from V and 4 from J, leaving 16 bases between them. CDR3 size: 14 residues. CDR1 and CDR2 (germline): MDHEN, SYDVKM. CDR3 sequence (DNA): TGTGCCAGCAGCTCCGGAGGCAGGGCTTACGAGCAGTACTTC. Its protein product is CASSSGGRAYEQYF.

V gene TRBV27 combines with J gene TRBJ1-5; D unresolved. The V gene's germline CDR1 is MNHEY and CDR2 SMNVEV (reference sequence). The CDR3 runs to 14 residues. V was pared by 2 bases and J by 1 base, with 6 bases between. The CDR3 DNA reads as TGTGCCAGCAGTTTAGGGATCAGCAATCAGCCCCAGCATTTT. Translation gives CASSLGISNQPQHF.

The chain carries TRBV4-2 and TRBJ1-2; 7 nucleotides agree with TRBD1. V trimming: 4 bases; J trimming: 2 bases; junction bases outside the gene matches: 10. The CDR3 sequence is 16 residues long. CDR1 LGHNA and CDR2 YNFKEQ come from the germline V gene. The chain's CDR3 is CASSPLRGGQNYGYTF. The CDR3 nucleotides read TGTGCCAGCAGCCCGTTAAGAGGGGGCCAAAACTATGGCTACACCTTC.

This clone has more than one count but fewer than ten. The V call is TRBV28, the J call TRBJ2-7; weak D call: TRBD2 (7 bases). Trimming pared 3 bases from V and 2 bases from J, leaving 11 bases between. CDR1 and CDR2 from the germline V gene are MDHEN and SYDVKM. This CDR3 has 14 amino acids. CDR3 loop: CASSFWGGPYEQYF. As DNA, the CDR3 is TGTGCCAGCAGTTTTTGGGGGGGCCCCTACGAGCAGTACTTC. Together with reference TRBV28 and TRBJ2-7, the CDR3 gives the full variable domain: DVKVTQSSRYLVKRTGEKVFLECVQDMDHENMFWYRQDPGLGLRLIYFSYDVKMKEKGDIPEGYSVSREKKERFSLILESASTNQTSMYLCASSFWGGPYEQYFGPGTRLTVT.

This clone turned up a few times. V and J are TRBV5-4 and TRBJ1-1; D uncertain. The germline V and J ends were trimmed by 1 base and 4 bases, with 17 bases remaining between them. The germline CDR1 and CDR2 sequences are SGHNT and YYREEE (reference sequence). The CDR3 totals 16 residues. The CDR3 protein is CASSLYVGGMATEAFF. CDR3 DNA sequence: TGTGCCAGCAGCTTGTATGTAGGTGGGATGGCCACTGAAGCTTTCTTT.

This sequence joins TRBV15 and TRBJ1-2; D perhaps matches TRBD1 (5 bases). Germline CDR1 and CDR2: LNHNV and YYDKDF (reference sequence). Trimming took 6 bases from V and 2 from J, leaving 16 bases between them. The CDR3 is made up of 15 amino acids. The CDR3 DNA reads as TGTGCCACCAGAGCGGTCCTACGGGACAACTATGGCTACACCTTC. Amino acid sequence: CATRAVLRDNYGYTF. Complete variable domain (other parts from reference TRBV15 and TRBJ1-2): DAMVIQNPRYQVTQFGKPVTLSCSQTLNHNVMYWYQQKSSQAPKLLFHYYDKDFNNEADTPDNFQSRRPNTSFCFLDIRSPGLGDTAMYLCATRAVLRDNYGYTFGSGTRLTVV.

This clone was observed a few times. The rearrangement links TRBV6-6 to TRBJ2-4; 9 positions agree with TRBD1. Trimming removed 6 bases from V and 14 bases from J; junction bases left unmatched: 11. The CDR3 consists of 13 residues. Germline V gene lookup returns CDR1 MNHNY and CDR2 SVGAGI (reference sequence). CDR3 in DNA: TGTGCCAGCAGCGACAGGGGGAATAGTGTGAAGTACTTC. Translation gives CASSDRGNSVKYF.

This clone was detected many times. The same CDR3 arises from other DNA sequences in this sample as well. J is TRBJ1-3 and V is TRBV6-1; 7 bases match TRBD1. V dropped 6 bases and J dropped 6; count of bases not matched to a gene: 5. In germline, CDR1 is MNHNS, CDR2 SASEGT. The CDR3 is 13 amino acids. The CDR3 nucleotides are TGTGCCAGCAGGACAGGGTTTCTAAACACCATATATTTT. Protein sequence: CASRTGFLNTIYF.

The chain joins TRBV7-2 to TRBJ2-7; a possible D gene is TRBD1 (6 bases). With 5 bases removed from V and 7 bases from J, the gap between germline ends came to 15 bases. The V gene's germline CDR1 is SGHTA and CDR2 FQGNSA. The CDR3 has 13 residues. CDR3 loop: CASSADRYGEQYF. CDR3 coding DNA: TGTGCCAGCAGCGCTGACAGGTACGGGGAGCAGTACTTC.

This sequence joins TRBV6-1 and TRBJ1-3; a possible D gene is TRBD1 (5 bases). The V end was cut by 3 bases, the J end by 1 base, with 10 bases between. CDR1 is MNHNS, CDR2 SASEGT, per germline. There are 15 residues in the CDR3. The CDR3, as DNA: TGTGCCAGCAGTGAGGGGGTCGCTTCTGGAAACACCATATATTTT. It yields the protein CASSEGVASGNTIYF.

This clone was picked up a small number of times. In the same sample, other DNA sequences code for this CDR3. This chain uses TRBV18 with TRBJ2-6; D gene unclear. The CDR3 contains 14 residues. The V gene's germline CDR1 is KGHSH and CDR2 LQKENI. V lost 3 bases and J 1 base, leaving 4 bases between the germline ends. CDR3 coding DNA: TGTGCCAGCTCACCGGAATCTGGGGCCAACGTCCTGACTTTC. Protein product: CASSPESGANVLTF.

For this clone: One base separates it from a far larger clone, so it is likely a read error. Since no conserved phenylalanine or tryptophan closes the CDR3, a read error is the likely cause. V usage is TRBV6-6 and J usage is TRBJ2-7; D not resolved. V was clipped by 7 bases and J by 5 bases, with 15 bases between them. The CDR3 runs to 13 residues. Germline CDR1 and CDR2: MNHNY and SVGAGI (reference sequence). The CDR3 region is CASTPWPFNEQYL. Written as DNA, the CDR3 is TGTGCCAGCACCCCATGGCCTTTTAACGAGCAGTACCTC.

The rearrangement links TRBV5-1 to TRBJ2-7; 7 bases align to TRBD1. V gave up 3 bases and J gave up 0 bases; unmatched junction bases: 9. Germline V gene lookup returns CDR1 SGHRS and CDR2 YFSETQ. This CDR3 has 16 amino acids. CDR3 amino acids: CASSSEAGGRSYEQYF. In DNA form, the CDR3 reads TGCGCCAGCAGCTCCGAGGCAGGGGGACGCTCCTACGAGCAGTACTTC.

V and J are TRBV10-3 and TRBJ2-7; possibly TRBD1 for D (6 bases). The V and J ends lost 7 bases and 4 bases respectively, with 17 bases between them. Germline values: CDR1 ENHRY, CDR2 SYGVKD. The CDR3 has 14 residues. CDR3 in amino acids: CAIILPGVGYEQYF. DNA for the CDR3: TGTGCCATCATCTTGCCAGGGGTCGGGTACGAGCAGTACTTC.

The rearrangement uses TRBV6-1 and TRBJ1-1; D is unclear. The CDR3 length is 15 residues. V lost 7 bases to trimming and J lost 4 bases, with 19 bases between them. Germline lookup yields CDR1 MNHNS and CDR2 SASEGT. The CDR3 protein is CASTRNIPEGTEAFF. The CDR3, as DNA: TGTGCCAGCACGAGAAACATCCCGGAGGGCACTGAAGCTTTCTTT.

This chain connects TRBV5-4 to TRBJ2-2; D possibly corresponds to TRBD2 (6 bases). Trimming stripped 0 bases from V and 6 bases from J, with 18 bases between. Germline V gene data show CDR1 as SGHNT and CDR2 as YYREEE (reference sequence). The CDR3 has 17 amino acids. Written as DNA, the CDR3 is TGTGCCAGCAGCTTGGGGGGTCGGGGAGGAGTTTCCGGGGAGCTGTTTTTT. Translated: CASSLGGRGGVSGELFF.

Details on this clone: A junction end diverges from the germline sequence, so it may reflect a read error. V gene TRBV7-8 combines with J gene TRBJ1-1; D not certain. The length of the CDR3 is 14 residues. Germline values: CDR1 SGHVS, CDR2 FQNEAQ. The CDR3 spells CASILVVGNTEAFF. The CDR3, as DNA: TGTGCCAGCATCTTAGTGGTAGGAAACACTGAAGCTTTCTTT.

The chain is built from TRBV30 and TRBJ2-6, with 9 bases matching TRBD1. The CDR3 extends over 15 amino acids. V trimming: 5 bases; J trimming: 4 bases; junction bases outside the gene matches: 6. Germline lookup yields CDR1 GTSNPN and CDR2 SVGIG (reference sequence). CDR3 protein: CAWGDRAAGANVLTF. The CDR3 nucleotides read TGTGCCTGGGGGGACAGGGCGGCCGGGGCCAACGTCCTGACTTTC.

The chain couples TRBV12-5 to TRBJ2-2; 15 nucleotides match TRBD2. Germline loops: CDR1 LGHNT, CDR2 FRNRAP. The CDR3 runs 16 residues. J gave up 9 bases and V 1 base, and 3 bases lay outside the gene matches. The CDR3 spells CASGLGTSGRARELFF. CDR3 in DNA: TGTGCTAGTGGTTTGGGGACTAGCGGGAGGGCCCGGGAGCTGTTTTTT. Full variable domain (missing parts from reference TRBV12-5 and TRBJ2-2): DARVTQTPRHKVTEMGQEVTMRCQPILGHNTVFWYRQTMMQGLELLAYFRNRAPLDDSGMPKDRFSAEMPDATLATLKIQPSEPRDSAVYFCASGLGTSGRARELFFGEGSRLTVL.

This clone occurred many times. This chain joins TRBV2 and TRBJ2-1, with TRBD2 identical over 7 bases. The V gene's germline CDR1 is SNHLY and CDR2 FYNNEI. V was clipped by 6 bases and J by 10 bases; unmatched bases: 12. The CDR3 contains 14 residues. The CDR3 loop reads CASRPRTRAEEQFF. The CDR3 DNA is TGTGCCAGCAGGCCCCGGACTAGGGCTGAGGAGCAGTTCTTC.

The chain employs TRBV7-2 and TRBJ2-3; 8 bases fit TRBD2. This CDR3 is built from 17 residues. CDR1 and CDR2 from the germline V gene are SGHTA and FQGNSA. Germline trimming cut 5 bases from V and 0 bases from J; bases unmatched to any gene: 10. The CDR3 region is CASSRRWLAGSTDTQYF. CDR3 DNA: TGTGCCAGCAGCAGAAGGTGGTTAGCGGGGAGCACAGATACGCAGTATTTT. The full variable domain, in which reference TRBV7-2 and TRBJ2-3 provide the parts outside the CDR3, is GAGVSQSPSNKVTEKGKDVELRCDPISGHTALYWYRQSLGQGLEFLIYFQGNSAPDKSGLPSDRFSAERTGGSVSTLTIQRTQQEDSAVYLCASSRRWLAGSTDTQYFGPGTRLTVL.

The chain's CDR3 is CASSPPGLAGFYEQYF. The CDR3 nucleotides read TGCGCCAGCAGCCCCCCCGGACTAGCGGGGTTCTACGAGCAGTACTTC. The V call is TRBV5-1, the J call TRBJ2-7; 12 bases map to TRBD2. Germline lookup yields CDR1 SGHRS and CDR2 YFSETQ. The CDR3 length is 16 residues. V lost 4 bases to trimming and J lost 3 bases; unmatched junction nucleotides: 8.

A few counts support this clone. J is TRBJ2-7 and V is TRBV4-2, with TRBD2 matching 9 bases. The CDR3 sequence is 16 residues long. Germline V gene data show CDR1 as LGHNA and CDR2 as YNFKEQ. V lost 1 base and J lost 3; bases outside the gene matches: 7. The CDR3 protein is CASSQVVASGIYEQYF. As DNA, the CDR3 is TGTGCCAGCAGCCAAGTTGTGGCTAGCGGGATCTACGAGCAGTACTTC.